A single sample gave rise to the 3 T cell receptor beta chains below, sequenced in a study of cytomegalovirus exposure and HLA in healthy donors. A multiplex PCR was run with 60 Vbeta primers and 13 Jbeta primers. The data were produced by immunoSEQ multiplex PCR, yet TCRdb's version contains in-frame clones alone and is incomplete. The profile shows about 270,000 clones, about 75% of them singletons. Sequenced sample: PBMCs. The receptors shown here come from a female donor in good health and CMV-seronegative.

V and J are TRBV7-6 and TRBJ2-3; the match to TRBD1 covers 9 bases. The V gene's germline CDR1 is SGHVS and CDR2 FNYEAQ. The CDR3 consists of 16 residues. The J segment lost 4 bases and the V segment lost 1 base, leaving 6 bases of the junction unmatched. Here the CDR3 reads CASSLVTGGEADTQYF. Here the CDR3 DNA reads TGTGCCAGCAGCTTAGTCACAGGGGGCGAAGCAGATACGCAGTATTTT.

The CDR3 bases are TGTGCCAGCACCTATGGTCGGGAGGGTCCCCCCACCTACGAGCAGTACTTC. Protein: CASTYGREGPPTYEQYF. The J gene is TRBJ2-7, the V gene TRBV5-6, with 8 bases matching TRBD2. CDR3 length: 17 amino acids. Trimming removed 6 bases from V and 2 bases from J; junction bases left unmatched: 16. Germline CDR1 is SGHDT and CDR2 is YYEEEE.

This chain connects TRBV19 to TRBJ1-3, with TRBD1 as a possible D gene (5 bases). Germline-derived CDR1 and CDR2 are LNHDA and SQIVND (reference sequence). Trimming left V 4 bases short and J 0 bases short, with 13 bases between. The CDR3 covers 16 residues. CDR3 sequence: CASSRTPSFSGNTIYF. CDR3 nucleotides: TGTGCCAGTAGTAGGACACCCTCCTTCTCTGGAAACACCATATATTTT.